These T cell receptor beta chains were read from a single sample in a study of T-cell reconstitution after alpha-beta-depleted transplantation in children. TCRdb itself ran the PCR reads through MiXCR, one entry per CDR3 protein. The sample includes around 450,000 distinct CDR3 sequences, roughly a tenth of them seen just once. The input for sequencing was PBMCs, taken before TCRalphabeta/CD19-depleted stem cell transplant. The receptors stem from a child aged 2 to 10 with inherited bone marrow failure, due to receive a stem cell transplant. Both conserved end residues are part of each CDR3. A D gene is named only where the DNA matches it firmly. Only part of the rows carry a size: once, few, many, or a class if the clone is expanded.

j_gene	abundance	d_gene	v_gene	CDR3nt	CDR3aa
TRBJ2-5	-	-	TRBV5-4	TGTGCCAGCAGCGGGACCGTTCTCGAGACCCAGTACTTC	CASSGTVLETQYF
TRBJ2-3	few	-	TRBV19	TGTGCCAGTGGGAAACTTAGCACAGATACGCAGTATTTT	CASGKLSTDTQYF
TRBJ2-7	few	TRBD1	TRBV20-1	TGCAGTGCTAGGATCCTCCTACAGGGGGACATCTCCTACGAGCAGTACTTC	CSARILLQGDISYEQYF
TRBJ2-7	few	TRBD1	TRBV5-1	TGCGCCAGCAGCTTGTGGGACAGGGGAGCGGGGGAGCAGTACTTC	CASSLWDRGAGEQYF
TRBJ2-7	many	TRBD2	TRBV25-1	TGTGCCAGCAGTTCTCCCTCCGGGGGGATTGGAATCTACGAGCAGTACTTC	CASSSPSGGIGIYEQYF
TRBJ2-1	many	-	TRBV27	TGTGCCAGCAGTAGGGGGGGGACGTCTGGGGAGCAGTTCTTC	CASSRGGTSGEQFF
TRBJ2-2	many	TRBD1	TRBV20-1	TGCAGTGCTTATAATACAGGGGGAAAGTGGGGGGAGCTGTTTTTT	CSAYNTGGKWGELFF
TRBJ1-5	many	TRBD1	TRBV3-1	TGTGCCAGCAGCCACATTGGGACAGGTCAGCCCCAGCATTTT	CASSHIGTGQPQHF
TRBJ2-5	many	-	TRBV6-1	TGTGCCAGCAGTAAATCGTGGGAAGAGACCCAGTACTTC	CASSKSWEETQYF
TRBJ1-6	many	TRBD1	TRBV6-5	TGTGCCAGCAGTTACTGGGGCAGGGGGACGAATTCACCCCTCCACTTT	CASSYWGRGTNSPLHF
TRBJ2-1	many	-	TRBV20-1	TGCAGTGCCTCCTCCTCCGGGACTTTCTACAATGAGCAGTTCTTC	CSASSSGTFYNEQFF
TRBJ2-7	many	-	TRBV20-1	TGCAGTGCTAGAGATCCAGAGCGAATGACCTACGAGCAGTACTTC	CSARDPERMTYEQYF
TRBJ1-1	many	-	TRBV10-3	TGTGCCATCAGTGAGGGGAACACTGAAGCTTTCTTT	CAISEGNTEAFF
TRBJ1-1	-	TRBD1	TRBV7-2	TGTGCCAGCAGCGCGAGACAGGGTGTGGGGAACACTGAAGCTTTCTTT	CASSARQGVGNTEAFF
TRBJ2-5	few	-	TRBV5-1	TGCGCCAGCAGCCTGGTTTGGGATCAAGAGACCCAGTACTTC	CASSLVWDQETQYF
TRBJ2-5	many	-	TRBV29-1	TGCAGCGCGCTACTTAATGTGGAGACCCAGTACTTC	CSALLNVETQYF
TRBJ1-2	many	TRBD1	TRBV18	TGTGCCAGCTCACCAGGGACAGGGTCCTTCTATGGCTACACCTTC	CASSPGTGSFYGYTF
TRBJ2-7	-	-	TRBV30	TGTGCCTCAGGGGGCGGGGGCAGCGAGCAGTACTTC	CASGGGGSEQYF
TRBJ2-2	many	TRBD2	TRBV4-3	TGCGCCAGCAGCCCTAGCGGGAGAGAACCTCCGAACACCGGGGAGCTGTTTTTT	CASSPSGREPPNTGELFF
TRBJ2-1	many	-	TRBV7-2	TGTGCCAGCAGCTTAGCGCTAGGTTTTATCTCCTACAATGAGCAGTTCTTC	CASSLALGFISYNEQFF
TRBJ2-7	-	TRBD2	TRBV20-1	TGCAGTGCTAGAGATGGAGCGGGGGGCTACTTC	CSARDGAGGYF
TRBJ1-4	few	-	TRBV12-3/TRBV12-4	TGTGCCAGCAGTGTGATGGGGGCATGGGACGAAAAACTGTTTTTT	CASSVMGAWDEKLFF
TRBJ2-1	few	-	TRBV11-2	TGTGCCAGCACCCCAGGGGCTTTATACAATGAGCAGTTCTTC	CASTPGALYNEQFF
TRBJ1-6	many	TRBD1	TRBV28	TGTGCCATCTCGGACAGGCCTTCACCCCTCCACTTT	CAISDRPSPLHF
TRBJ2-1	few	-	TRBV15	TGTGCCACCATCGGGGTGGGGAATGAGCAGTTCTTC	CATIGVGNEQFF
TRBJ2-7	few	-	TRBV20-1	TGCAGTGCCACCGTGGGGGGGCTCTACGAGCAGTACTTC	CSATVGGLYEQYF
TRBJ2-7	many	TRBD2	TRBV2	TGTGCCAGCATGCCACGGCTAGCGGGAGTCGAGCAGTACTTC	CASMPRLAGVEQYF
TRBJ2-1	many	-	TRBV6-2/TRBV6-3	TGTGCCAGCACCCCGGACTACCTCTCCTACAATGAGCAGTTCTTC	CASTPDYLSYNEQFF
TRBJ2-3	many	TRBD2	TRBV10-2	TGCGCCAGCAGTCTAATCGAGCGGGAGAGTGCAGATACGCAGTATTTT	CASSLIERESADTQYF
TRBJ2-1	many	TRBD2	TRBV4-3	TGCGCCAGCAGCCAAGATGCCCCGAGCGGGGGCAATGAGCAGTTCTTC	CASSQDAPSGGNEQFF
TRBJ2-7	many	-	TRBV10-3	TGTGCCATCAGTGAGTCCGACAGCGAGCAGTACTTC	CAISESDSEQYF
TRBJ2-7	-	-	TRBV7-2	TGTGCCAGCAGCTTAGCCGGTACCATCATGAACGAGCAGTACTTC	CASSLAGTIMNEQYF
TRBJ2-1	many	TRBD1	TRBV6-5	TGTGCCAGCAGTTACTCGACAGGGGGCCTATACAATGAGCAGTTCTTC	CASSYSTGGLYNEQFF
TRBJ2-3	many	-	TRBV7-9	TGTGCCAGCAGCTTAGACGGTAGAGATACGCAGTATTTT	CASSLDGRDTQYF
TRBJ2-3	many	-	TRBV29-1	TGCAGCGTTGGTTCCGGGGTGACAGCTAGCACAGATACGCAGTATTTT	CSVGSGVTASTDTQYF
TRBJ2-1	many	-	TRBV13	TGTGCCAGCAGCTTTAATGTGCGGCAGTTCTTC	CASSFNVRQFF
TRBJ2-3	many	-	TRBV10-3	TGTGCCATCAGTGAGAATACACGCACAGATACGCAGTATTTT	CAISENTRTDTQYF
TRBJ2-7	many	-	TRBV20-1	TGCAGTGCTAGAGAGCTAGGACATATGATGTCCTACGAGCAGTACTTC	CSARELGHMMSYEQYF
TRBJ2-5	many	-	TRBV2	TGTGCCAGCAGGCTTCTGGGACTGACCCAAGAGACCCAGTACTTC	CASRLLGLTQETQYF
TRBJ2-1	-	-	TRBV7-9	TGTGCCAGGGGCCCGGGGCTCCCCTGCTCCTACAATGAGCAGTTCTTC	CARGPGLPCSYNEQFF